The 24 T cell receptor beta chains below all came from one sample that was sequenced in a study of human T cells and chemical hapten exposure. Each CDR3 protein is one row after TCRdb ran MiXCR on the 5' RACE reads. The table has about 81,000 distinct CDR3 sequences, about 8% seen once. Researchers extracted total RNA from unfractionated whole blood. All receptors come from a male donor in good health.

The chain joins TRBV12-3 or TRBV12-4 to TRBJ1-1; 8 nucleotides align to TRBD1. V was pared by 6 bases and J by 8 bases, with 11 bases of the junction left unmatched. The CDR3 is 14 amino acids. The CDR3 is CASSRYQGAQEAFF. The CDR3 DNA sequence: TGTGCCAGCAGCCGATACCAGGGGGCGCAGGAAGCTTTCTTT.

The V call is TRBV12-3 or TRBV12-4, the J call TRBJ2-2; maybe TRBD1 (5 bases). This CDR3 has 15 amino acids. V lost 2 bases and J 2 bases, leaving 9 bases between the germline ends. CDR3 DNA: TGTGCCAGCAGTTTAAGACAGACTAACACCGGGGAGCTGTTTTTT. It is translated as CASSLRQTNTGELFF.

This rearrangement joins TRBV3-1 to TRBJ2-3; D may match TRBD1 or TRBD2 (6 bases each). The CDR3 extends over 15 amino acids. In germline, CDR1 is LGHDT, CDR2 YNNKEL (reference sequence). V gave up 4 bases and J gave up 4 bases, with 15 bases separating them. The CDR3 loop reads CASSRATGASDTQYF. CDR3 sequence (DNA): TGTGCCAGCAGCCGTGCAACGGGGGCTTCAGATACGCAGTATTTT.

This clonotype was found many times. V and J are TRBV20-1 and TRBJ2-7; tentative D call: TRBD1 (5 bases). The CDR3 sequence is 13 residues long. The V gene's germline CDR1 is DFQATT and CDR2 SNEGSKA (reference sequence). Trimming pared 0 bases from V and 4 bases from J, leaving 10 bases between. The CDR3 DNA reads TGCAGTGCTAGAGATAAGGGGTCATACGAGCAGTACTTC. Residues: CSARDKGSYEQYF.

The genes are TRBV11-3 and TRBJ2-3, with D unclear. The germline CDR1 and CDR2 sequences are SGHNT and YENEEA. V shed 2 bases and J shed 4 bases, with 4 bases lying between them. The CDR3 runs to 12 residues. This CDR3 is CASSLTADTQYF. DNA for the CDR3: TGTGCCAGCAGCTTAACCGCAGATACGCAGTATTTT.

This clonotype was detected ten times or more. This chain joins TRBV5-1 and TRBJ2-3; the match to TRBD2 covers 9 bases. CDR3 length: 16 amino acids. The J segment lost 3 bases and the V segment lost 2 bases, leaving 7 bases of the junction unmatched. CDR1 is SGHRS and CDR2 is YFSETQ in the germline V gene. The CDR3 bases are TGCGCCAGCAGCTTTGAGACTAGCGGATCTACAGATACGCAGTATTTT. Residues: CASSFETSGSTDTQYF.

This clonotype occurred many times. The chain joins TRBV27 to TRBJ2-7; D is possibly TRBD1 or TRBD2 (6 bases each). V lost 2 bases to trimming and J lost 2 bases, with 16 bases between them. The CDR3 spans 16 residues. Per the germline V gene, CDR1 is MNHEY and CDR2 is SMNVEV (reference sequence). The CDR3 bases are TGTGCCAGCAGTTTAGACGGGGGCCGGGGAACCTACGAGCAGTACTTC. Translation gives CASSLDGGRGTYEQYF.

In this sample, this clonotype turned up many times. The V gene is TRBV20-1, the J gene TRBJ2-3; D possibly corresponds to TRBD2 (6 bases). Germline CDR1 is DFQATT and CDR2 is SNEGSKA (reference sequence). Trimming removed 6 bases at V and 4 bases at J, with 11 bases between. This CDR3 has 12 residues. CDR3 protein: CSATGTSDTQYF. Written as DNA, the CDR3 is TGCAGTGCCACCGGGACTTCAGATACGCAGTATTTT.

This clonotype was recorded a few times. The CDR3 DNA is TGTGCCAGCTCACCAATAGGCAGCCAGAACACTGAAGCTTTCTTT. The encoded protein is CASSPIGSQNTEAFF. The V gene is TRBV18, the J gene TRBJ1-1; D ambiguous. Germline V gene data show CDR1 as KGHSH and CDR2 as LQKENI. This CDR3 is built from 15 residues. Trimming took 2 bases from V and 1 from J, leaving 11 bases between them. Looking up the rest from reference TRBV18 and TRBJ1-1 gives the full variable domain: NAGVMQNPRHLVRRRGQEARLRCSPMKGHSHVYWYRQLPEEGLKFMVYLQKENIIDESGMPKERFSAEFPKEGPSILRIQQVVRGDSAAYFCASSPIGSQNTEAFFGQGTRLTVV.

This clonotype was recorded at least ten times. The V call is TRBV12-3 or TRBV12-4, the J call TRBJ1-2, with D tentatively TRBD1 (6 bases). V lost 3 bases, J lost 8 bases, and 10 bases lay in between. The CDR3 covers 12 residues. CDR3 nucleotide sequence: TGTGCCAGCAGTTTCAGGGGTGACGGCTACACCTTC. The encoded protein is CASSFRGDGYTF.

Comment on this clonotype: Compared with germline, one end of the junction differs, possibly owing to a read error. The chain is built from TRBV7-9 and TRBJ2-7; D call uncertain. The CDR3 length is 14 residues. Per the germline V gene, CDR1 is SEHNR and CDR2 is FQNEAQ (reference sequence). CDR3 loop: CVSSSVDGTYEQYF. CDR3 sequence (DNA): TGTGTCAGCAGCTCAGTTGACGGAACCTACGAGCAGTACTTC.

This clonotype was counted many times. The chain links TRBV12-3 or TRBV12-4 to TRBJ2-7; D not certain. The CDR3 runs 13 residues. Trimming removed 6 bases at V and 6 bases at J, with 15 bases between. CDR3 DNA: TGTGCCAGCAGCCAACTGGGCGGTTCCGAGCAGTACTTC. Protein sequence: CASSQLGGSEQYF.

This clonotype was counted between two and nine times. This sequence joins TRBV5-1 and TRBJ1-6; D gene unclear. CDR3 length equals 14 residues. Germline loops: CDR1 SGHRS, CDR2 YFSETQ. The V end was cut by 4 bases, the J end by 5 bases, with 10 bases between. CDR3 amino acids: CASSTDGDNSPLHF. The CDR3 region has the DNA TGCGCCAGCAGCACGGACGGAGATAATTCACCCCTCCACTTT.

This clonotype has more than one count but fewer than ten. This sequence joins TRBV20-1 and TRBJ1-1; D is uncertain. Trimming left V 1 base short and J 0 bases short, with 12 bases between. The CDR3 covers 15 residues. Germline V gives CDR1 DFQATT, CDR2 SNEGSKA (reference sequence). The DNA for the CDR3 is TGCAGTGCTAGAGTGGCAGGCCCTATGAACACTGAAGCTTTCTTT. Its translation is CSARVAGPMNTEAFF.

This clonotype was observed at least ten times. The CDR3 spells CASSQDAGQISYEQYF. The CDR3 coding sequence is TGCGCCAGCAGCCAAGATGCCGGACAGATCTCCTACGAGCAGTACTTC. The genes are TRBV4-3 and TRBJ2-7, with D perhaps matching TRBD1 (6 bases). The V end was cut by 0 bases, the J end by 0 bases, with 12 bases between. The CDR3 extends over 16 amino acids. CDR1 is LGHNA and CDR2 is YSLEER in the germline V gene.

There are many counts of this clonotype. The chain combines TRBV20-1 with TRBJ1-2, with a tentative D call TRBD1 (6 bases). V was clipped by 0 bases and J by 3 bases, with 14 bases between them. CDR3 length equals 15 residues. Germline V gives CDR1 DFQATT, CDR2 SNEGSKA (reference sequence). CDR3: CSARELTGLDYGYTF. CDR3 nucleotides: TGCAGTGCTAGAGAACTTACAGGGTTAGACTATGGCTACACCTTC.

This rearrangement joins TRBV3-1 to TRBJ2-1; maybe TRBD1 (6 bases). The CDR3 contains 15 residues. V was cut by 1 base and J by 9 bases, with 16 bases left in between. Germline V gene data show CDR1 as LGHDT and CDR2 as YNNKEL (reference sequence). CDR3 DNA sequence: TGTGCCAGCAGCCAAGCAGGGGCACTTGTGGGTGAGCAGTTCTTC. It encodes CASSQAGALVGEQFF.

This clonotype appeared many times. The rearrangement links TRBV27 to TRBJ1-1; 7 bases line up with TRBD1. The CDR3 is 14 amino acids. Germline CDR1 is MNHEY and CDR2 is SMNVEV (reference sequence). Trimming removed 0 bases from V and 5 bases from J; junction bases left unmatched: 3. CDR3 protein: CASSLSGGGTEAFF. CDR3 DNA: TGTGCCAGCAGTTTATCAGGGGGCGGTACTGAAGCTTTCTTT.

This clonotype has more than one count but fewer than ten. This chain connects TRBV11-2 to TRBJ2-1; 9 nucleotides line up with TRBD2. Trimming cost V 4 bases and J 2 bases; bases outside gene matches: 3. Germline CDR1 SGHAT, CDR2 FQNNGV. The CDR3 runs to 15 residues. CDR3 sequence reads: CASSSLAGPYNEQFF. As DNA, the CDR3 is TGTGCCAGCAGCTCCCTAGCGGGGCCCTACAATGAGCAGTTCTTC.

The table lists this clonotype with a few counts. The J gene is TRBJ2-6, the V gene TRBV3-1; 11 bases fit TRBD1. V lost 4 bases and J lost 4; bases outside the gene matches: 9. The CDR3 is made up of 18 amino acids. The germline gives CDR1 LGHDT, CDR2 YNNKEL (reference sequence). CDR3 sequence (DNA): TGTGCCAGCAGCCCACACGGACAGGGGGCTACGGGGGCCAACGTCCTGACTTTC. It yields the protein CASSPHGQGATGANVLTF.

The chain uses TRBV7-9 and TRBJ1-3; D is perhaps TRBD1 (5 bases). This CDR3 contains 14 residues. V dropped 2 bases and J dropped 6 bases, with 11 bases sitting between them. Germline V CDR1 and CDR2: SEHNR, FQNEAQ (reference sequence). CDR3 bases: TGTGCCAGCAGCTTAATACAGGTTCTAAACACCATATATTTT. This gives the protein CASSLIQVLNTIYF.

This clonotype was seen more than once but under ten times. The chain recombines TRBV14 with TRBJ2-7; 11 nucleotides align to TRBD2. Germline values: CDR1 SGHDN, CDR2 FVKESK. The CDR3 is 15 residues long. Germline trimming cut 1 base from V and 6 bases from J; bases unmatched to any gene: 5. In DNA, the CDR3 is TGTGCCAGCAGCCAAGGCCTAGCGGGAGGTTCCGAGCAGTACTTC. As protein: CASSQGLAGGSEQYF.

V is TRBV15 and J is TRBJ1-5; D remains ambiguous. CDR1 is LNHNV and CDR2 is YYDKDF in the germline V gene (reference sequence). This CDR3 has 13 residues. V was pared by 5 bases and J by 4 bases, with 9 bases between. CDR3 in amino acids: CATSSEENQPQHF. CDR3 bases: TGTGCCACCAGCTCAGAGGAAAATCAGCCCCAGCATTTT.

This clonotype was found many times. The gene calls are TRBV20-1 and TRBJ2-1; D might be TRBD1 or TRBD2, each matching 6 bases. The germline V gene encodes CDR1 DFQATT and CDR2 SNEGSKA (reference sequence). V lost 6 bases to trimming and J lost 4 bases, with 16 bases between them. This CDR3 has 14 residues. The CDR3 here is CSARGGLDYNEQFF. For the CDR3, the DNA is TGCAGTGCCCGTGGGGGGCTCGATTACAATGAGCAGTTCTTC.